Here is one T cell receptor beta chain with its context. Its matching antigen is unknown. The observed sequence ends 3 residues before the CDR3 terminus, with the missing tail filled in from the germline J gene. Cervical HPV DNA detected by MY09/MY11 PCR, typed by dot-blot. This sample stems from a study of T cells in women clearing cervical HPV infection. About the research overall: Blood came at first lesion visit for cases, post-clearance for controls. Findings and limits, study-wide: TRBV6-7 relative abundance averaged around 0.11% in cases and 0.15% to 0.2% in controls.

This CDR3 is 16 amino acids long. The V gene end was trimmed by 4 bases and the J gene end by 7 bases; junction bases not matched to a gene: 12. From germline, CDR1 is SNHLY and CDR2 FYNNEI. Generated by immunoSEQ multiplex PCR, the TCRdb table keeps only in-frame clones and is missing some. The sample holds fewer than 20,000 clones. Sequenced sample: blood buffy coat. This chain connects TRBV2 to TRBJ2-1, with 8 bases aligning to TRBD2. The receptor comes from a woman between 18 and 70 years old with a cervical HPV16 infection that either progressed to CIN3+ or cleared (not recorded which). This chain's CDR3 is CASSGIAGPPSNEQFF. The sequenced CDR3 bases are TGTGCCAGCAGTGGAATAGCGGGACCTCCCTCGAATGAG.